One sample yielded the 3 T cell receptor beta chains listed below, sequenced in a study of human T cells and chemical hapten exposure. Each CDR3 protein is one row after TCRdb ran MiXCR on the RACE reads. In the table there are some 380,000 distinct CDR3 sequences, roughly 5% of which are singletons. The time point is: patch test 1, 2 weeks after DPC sensitization. Specified treatment: therapeutic diphenylcyclopropenone sensitization with weekly scalp DPC. Sample: whole blood, taken in connection with sensitization to the hapten diphenylcyclopropenone (DPC). The origin of the receptors is a woman aged 50 to 60 with alopecia areata. Some clones in this sample may be carry-over from other donors' samples.

V is TRBV6-2 or TRBV6-3 and J is TRBJ2-1; 7 bases align to TRBD2. Trimming took 2 bases from V and 0 from J; bases not matched to a gene: 7. Germline V gives CDR1 MNHEY, CDR2 SVGEGT. The CDR3 loop spans 17 amino acids. CDR3 residues: CASSYGPGGSSYNEQFF. CDR3 sequence (DNA): TGTGCCAGCAGTTACGGCCCGGGAGGCAGCTCCTACAATGAGCAGTTCTTC.

This clonotype appeared a few times. V and J are TRBV6-5 and TRBJ2-5; 14 nucleotides line up with TRBD2. Germline trimming cut 2 bases from V and 8 bases from J; bases unmatched to any gene: 4. The CDR3 runs 15 residues. The V gene's germline CDR1 is MNHEY and CDR2 SVGAGI. The chain's CDR3 is CASSYQTSGGETQYF. Here the CDR3 DNA reads TGTGCCAGCAGTTACCAGACTAGCGGGGGGGAAACCCAGTACTTC.

The gene calls are TRBV6-1 and TRBJ1-3; D call uncertain. The CDR3 is 13 residues long. Germline loops: CDR1 MNHNS, CDR2 SASEGT. V lost 6 bases and J lost 1, with 7 bases in between. CDR3 sequence (DNA): TGTGCCAGCAGGAAGGATTCTGGAAACACCATATATTTT. This translates into CASRKDSGNTIYF.